These 7 T cell receptor beta chains came from one sample sequenced in a study of identical twins. TCRdb recomputed calls from the 5' RACE reads with MiXCR, one row per CDR3 protein. In the table there are some 630,000 distinct CDR3 sequences, under 8.5% of which are singletons. These data also formed part of another study, on yellow fever vaccine responses in identical twins.

Specimen: PBMCs. These receptor sequences come from a woman between 18 and 29 years old in good health.

This sequence joins TRBV12-3 or TRBV12-4 and TRBJ2-7; no reliable D call. V was pared by 2 bases and J by 5 bases, with 13 bases between. This CDR3 contains 14 residues. The CDR3 loop is CASSLYGVKNEQYF. In DNA, the CDR3 is TGTGCCAGCAGTTTATACGGCGTGAAGAACGAGCAGTACTTC.

This clonotype was observed many times. The V and J genes are TRBV10-3 and TRBJ1-2, with 10 bases aligning to TRBD1. Germline V gives CDR1 ENHRY, CDR2 SYGVKD. This CDR3 is built from 17 residues. The ends lost 5 bases at V and 7 bases at J; junction bases unmatched: 16. The CDR3 loop reads CAISQPGQGFRFSGYTF. CDR3 sequence (DNA): TGTGCCATCAGTCAACCGGGACAGGGGTTTCGTTTCAGTGGCTACACCTTC.

This chain joins TRBV5-1 and TRBJ2-3; unclear D gene. The ends were cut back, 7 bases at V and 6 bases at J, with 12 bases in the middle. The CDR3 is made up of 12 amino acids. In germline, CDR1 is SGHRS, CDR2 YFSETQ. The CDR3 region has the DNA TGCGCCAGCCGCGCAGCCCGGGATACGCAGTATTTT. Encoded protein: CASRAARDTQYF. The full variable domain, rest sourced from reference TRBV5-1 and TRBJ2-3, is KAGVTQTPRYLIKTRGQQVTLSCSPISGHRSVSWYQQTPGQGLQFLFEYFSETQRNKGNFPGRFSGRQFSNSRSEMNVSTLELGDSALYLCASRAARDTQYFGPGTRLTVL.

This clonotype was seen a handful of times. The chain combines TRBV7-2 with TRBJ1-1; the match to TRBD1 covers 8 bases. The germline V gene has CDR1 SGHTA and CDR2 FQGNSA. V lost 2 bases to trimming and J lost 7 bases; unmatched junction nucleotides: 12. This CDR3 is 16 amino acids long. Written as DNA, the CDR3 is TGTGCCAGCAGCTTACGTTCGACAGGGGCCGGGATTGAAGCTTTCTTT. Protein sequence: CASSLRSTGAGIEAFF.

The rearrangement links TRBV7-6 to TRBJ2-5; weak D call: TRBD2 (5 bases). CDR1 is SGHVS and CDR2 is FNYEAQ in the germline V gene. Between the trimmed V and J ends, which lost 1 base and 5 bases, there was a span of 14 bases. The CDR3 is 15 amino acids. Here the CDR3 reads CASSLGFRPGETQYF. DNA for the CDR3: TGTGCCAGCAGCTTAGGCTTTCGCCCGGGGGAGACCCAGTACTTC.

This clonotype was observed a handful of times. This rearrangement joins TRBV24-1 to TRBJ2-5, with D possibly being TRBD2 (6 bases). Trimming shortened V by 1 base and J by 5 bases, and 19 bases separated the two germline ends. Germline assignment: CDR1 KGHDR and CDR2 SFDVKD. The CDR3 length is 17 residues. CDR3 in DNA: TGTGCCACCAGTGATTTCAGGGACGGAGGGGCTCGGGAGACCCAGTACTTC. Its translation: CATSDFRDGGARETQYF.

This clonotype was seen a handful of times. This chain joins TRBV5-1 and TRBJ2-7, with D maybe TRBD2 (6 bases). The germline V and J ends were trimmed by 3 bases and 4 bases, with 14 bases remaining between them. The CDR3 totals 14 residues. Germline loops: CDR1 SGHRS, CDR2 YFSETQ. CDR3 in DNA: TGCGCCAGCAGCTCCCCCTCGCGGGGTTACGAGCAGTACTTC. Amino acid sequence: CASSSPSRGYEQYF.